One and the same sample provided the 9 T cell receptor beta chains below, sequenced in a study of blood T cell repertoires in COVID-19. Sequencing used immunoSEQ multiplex PCR; TCRdb keeps in-frame clones, though not all of them. The profile covers 66,000 or so clones, with roughly 77% appearing a single time and 9.7% taken by the ten largest. Input material: peripheral blood. These receptors originate from a human donor in a cohort sampled during active COVID-19.

This clone was picked up one time. The rearrangement uses TRBV6-5 and TRBJ1-2; unclear D gene. V lost 6 bases and J lost 0, with 11 bases in between. Germline lookup yields CDR1 MNHEY and CDR2 SVGAGI. The CDR3 spans 14 residues. The CDR3: CASSRGPTNYGYTF. The DNA for the CDR3 is TGTGCCAGCAGCCGGGGTCCAACTAACTATGGCTACACCTTC.

The chain uses TRBV18 and TRBJ2-7; D perhaps matches TRBD2 (6 bases). The V gene's germline CDR1 is KGHSH and CDR2 LQKENI. V was trimmed by 10 bases and J by 2 bases, leaving 12 bases between them. The CDR3 is 12 amino acids. The CDR3 DNA follows: TGTGCCACCCGGGGCGGGACCTACGAGCAGTACTTC. It codes for CATRGGTYEQYF. The full variable domain, completed using reference TRBV18 and TRBJ2-7, is NAGVMQNPRHLVRRRGQEARLRCSPMKGHSHVYWYRQLPEEGLKFMVYLQKENIIDESGMPKERFSAEFPKEGPSILRIQQVVRGDSAAYFCATRGGTYEQYFGPGTRLTVT.

The DNA for the CDR3 is TGTGCCTGGAGTGTAGGACAGCCGGGGCAAGAGACCCAGTACTTC. Protein sequence: CAWSVGQPGQETQYF. The rearrangement joins TRBV30 to TRBJ2-5, with a weak D call TRBD1 (6 bases). Trimming took off 0 bases at V and 2 bases at J, with 13 bases between the two ends. Germline loops: CDR1 GTSNPN, CDR2 SVGIG (reference sequence). The CDR3 has 15 residues.

This chain links TRBV4-3 with TRBJ2-3, with 10 bases identical to TRBD2. Germline CDR1 reads LGHNA; CDR2 reads YSLEER. With 1 base clipped from V and 4 bases from J, the junction kept 5 bases outside the gene matches. The CDR3 is 16 residues long. The CDR3 sequence is CASSQGSGRASDTQYF. The CDR3 coding sequence is TGCGCCAGCAGCCAAGGCAGCGGGAGGGCCTCAGATACGCAGTATTTT.

The gene calls are TRBV18 and TRBJ2-7; D may be TRBD2 (7 bases). The CDR3 totals 14 residues. Germline V gene lookup returns CDR1 KGHSH and CDR2 LQKENI. V was shortened by 1 base and J by 7 bases, with 14 bases between the two germline ends. CDR3 nucleotides: TGTGCCAGCTCACCACGGGACGGGGGGCGGGAGCAGTACTTC. As protein: CASSPRDGGREQYF.

The chain carries TRBV6-2 or TRBV6-3 and TRBJ1-4; possibly TRBD1 for D (6 bases). In germline, CDR1 is MNHEY, CDR2 SVGEGT. This CDR3 region has 15 residues. Trimming took 2 bases from V and 8 from J, leaving 15 bases between them. CDR3 in DNA: TGTGCCAGCAGTTACATCGACAGGTTTCGGGAAAAACTGTTTTTT. Translating gives CASSYIDRFREKLFF.

V and J are TRBV2 and TRBJ2-7, with D uncertain. Germline V lookup: CDR1 SNHLY, CDR2 FYNNEI. The length of the CDR3 is 11 residues. The V end was cut by 4 bases, the J end by 6 bases, with 7 bases between. Written as DNA, the CDR3 is TGTGCCAGCAGTGTCCAGGTCGAGCAGTACTTC. This encodes CASSVQVEQYF.

This clone was detected only once. The chain combines TRBV30 with TRBJ2-7; TRBD2 aligns across 8 bases. V lost 0 bases to trimming and J lost 6 bases; unmatched junction nucleotides: 7. Germline CDR1 GTSNPN, CDR2 SVGIG (reference sequence). The CDR3 contains 14 residues. The CDR3 loop is CAWSVPAGVGEQYF. CDR3 in DNA: TGTGCCTGGAGTGTACCAGCGGGGGTCGGCGAGCAGTACTTC.

This chain joins TRBV4-3 and TRBJ2-7, with 7 bases aligning to TRBD2. V dropped 0 bases and J dropped 4; count of bases not matched to a gene: 6. CDR3 length: 15 residues. Germline CDR1 is LGHNA and CDR2 is YSLEER. As DNA, the CDR3 is TGCGCCAGCAGCCAAGAGTGGCGGGAGATGTACGAGCAGTACTTC. Amino acids: CASSQEWREMYEQYF.